This T cell receptor beta chain derives from a study of regulatory T cells in long-lasting Graves disease. In the study overall: Graves' cases, newly diagnosed, had used antithyroid drugs under 3 months. Study results and caveats: Persistent Graves' cases showed lower TCR diversity than newly diagnosed cases. Preferential use of TRBV28, TRBJ1-2 and TRBJ2-5 was seen in persistent disease.

Regarding this clonotype: Antigen: not known.

Time point described: newly diagnosed GD, antithyroid drugs for less than 3 months. The TCR library was made from RNA extracted from PBMCs. All patients originated from an endocrinology department located in Xi'an, China. CDR3 size: 13 residues. The ends lost 5 bases at V and 12 bases at J; junction bases unmatched: 12. Germline lookup yields CDR1 SEHNR and CDR2 FQNEAQ (reference sequence). Arm-PCR of CDR3 regions and iRepertoire HTBI primers were the basis on which TCR beta libraries were built. Using its own MiXCR run on the multiplex PCR reads, TCRdb lists one record per CDR3 protein. The sample records fewer than 400,000 distinct CDR3 sequences, about 18% being singletons.

The V and J genes are TRBV7-9 and TRBJ1-2, with 7 bases aligning to TRBD1. The sample here was peripheral blood mononuclear cells (PBMCs), taken at new diagnosis, from a patient treated with antithyroid drugs. The sequence was obtained from a female donor with Graves disease. CDR3 coding DNA: TGTGCCAGCAGCATCAAACTCGGACAGGACGACACCTTC. Amino acids: CASSIKLGQDDTF.